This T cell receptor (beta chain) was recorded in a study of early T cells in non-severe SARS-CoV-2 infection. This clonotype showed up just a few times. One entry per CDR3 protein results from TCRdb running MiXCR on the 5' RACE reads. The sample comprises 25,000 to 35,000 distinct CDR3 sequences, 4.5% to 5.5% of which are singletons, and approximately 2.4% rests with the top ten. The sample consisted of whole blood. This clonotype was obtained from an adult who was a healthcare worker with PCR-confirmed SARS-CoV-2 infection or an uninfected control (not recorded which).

CDR3 in amino acids: CASWGRGADTQYF. The CDR3 nucleotides read TGTGCCAGCTGGGGGAGAGGGGCAGATACGCAGTATTTT. The chain couples TRBV6-1 to TRBJ2-3; tentatively, D is TRBD1 or TRBD2 (5 bases each). V dropped 8 bases and J dropped 4 bases, with 13 bases sitting between them. This CDR3 spans 13 amino acids. Germline CDR1 MNHNS, CDR2 SASEGT.